Below are 2 T cell receptor beta chains sequenced from a single sample in a study of blood T cell repertoires in COVID-19. TCRdb's table, derived via immunoSEQ multiplex PCR, lists solely in-frame clones and lacks some. The sample has tens of thousands of clones; roughly 88% are singletons. Sequenced input: peripheral blood. The source of these receptors is a human donor in a cohort sampled during active COVID-19.

This sequence joins TRBV3-1 (or the pseudogene TRBV3-2) and TRBJ2-7, with TRBD1 as a possible D gene (7 bases). The CDR3 loop spans 16 amino acids. V was cut by 3 bases and J by 2 bases, with 17 bases left in between. In germline, CDR1 is LGHDT, CDR2 YNNKEL (reference sequence). The CDR3 loop is CASSQSAGQRTYEQYF. Here the CDR3 DNA reads TGTGCCAGCAGCCAGAGCGCGGGACAGAGAACCTACGAGCAGTACTTC.

The V and J genes are TRBV19 and TRBJ1-3, with D perhaps TRBD1 (5 bases). Looked up from germline, CDR1 is LNHDA and CDR2 is SQIVND (reference sequence). V was trimmed by 8 bases and J by 0 bases, leaving 11 bases between them. This CDR3 is 14 amino acids long. The CDR3 loop reads CASGGAISGNTIYF. The CDR3 nucleotides are TGTGCCAGTGGTGGGGCGATCTCTGGAAACACCATATATTTT.